This T cell receptor (beta chain) was identified during a study of T-cell reconstitution after alpha-beta-depleted transplantation in children. General study findings and limits: After one year, T-cell counts and TCRbeta diversity mostly came from new T cells. Several hundred graft clones that had expanded were reportedly the source of alpha-beta T cells about two months after transplant.

About this clonotype itself: Its antigen remains unknown.

The germline gives CDR1 SGHTA, CDR2 FQGNSA. Trimming left V 4 bases short and J 0 bases short, with 10 bases between. The CDR3 runs 14 residues. Construction of the TCRbeta library involved unique molecular identifiers. TCRdb re-called the PCR reads with MiXCR, one entry per CDR3 protein. This sample has approximately 1,000,000 distinct CDR3 sequences, with less than 30% found just once. The clonotype originates from a boy under three years old who had a stem cell transplant for SCID, so the T cells may come from the graft donor. The rearrangement uses TRBV7-2 and TRBJ2-7; D gene unclear. The sample was PBMCs, mostly from graft donor cells, taken 360 days after TCRalphabeta/CD19-depleted stem cell transplant. CDR3 sequence (DNA): TGTGCCAGCAGCTCGGAATTCCCCTCCTACGAGCAGTACTTC. Amino acid sequence: CASSSEFPSYEQYF. The entire variable domain, with the rest obtained from reference TRBV7-2 and TRBJ2-7, is as follows: GAGVSQSPSNKVTEKGKDVELRCDPISGHTALYWYRQSLGQGLEFLIYFQGNSAPDKSGLPSDRFSAERTGGSVSTLTIQRTQQEDSAVYLCASSSEFPSYEQYFGPGTRLTVT.